Below, 8 T cell receptor beta chains from the same sample are listed, as sequenced in a study of vaccination and CD4 T cells after COVID-19. Noted treatment: roughly nine-day PBMC culture with coronavirus spike peptide pools or control peptides (ViraFEST assay). Unexposed donor CD4+ T cells predated the COVID-19 pandemic, collected 2011-2018. With the Oncomine TCR Beta short-read assay, DNA from cultured CD4+ T cells was sequenced. Each CDR3 protein is one row after TCRdb ran MiXCR on the PCR reads. This table holds about 7,600 distinct CDR3 sequences, 50% found once. What these receptors recognize is not known. The sample comprised CD4+ T cells from blood, cultured in vitro. The receptors shown here come from a human donor in good health.

The chain employs TRBV19 and TRBJ1-5; a possible D gene is TRBD1 (6 bases). The germline CDR1 and CDR2 sequences are LNHDA and SQIVND (reference sequence). The V end was cut by 8 bases, the J end by 0 bases, with 17 bases between. The CDR3 contains 16 residues. The CDR3 DNA follows: TGTGCCAGTCGCGGCAGGGGAGCTTATAGCAATCAGCCCCAGCATTTT. It specifies CASRGRGAYSNQPQHF.

CDR3: CSASTGTEAFF. The CDR3 DNA reads TGCAGTGCTAGTACAGGAACTGAAGCTTTCTTT. This chain joins TRBV20-1 and TRBJ1-1; TRBD1 might be the D (5 bases). The CDR3 covers 11 residues. The germline V gene has CDR1 DFQATT and CDR2 SNEGSKA (reference sequence). Trimming stripped 3 bases from V and 5 bases from J, with 7 bases between.

This sequence joins TRBV19 and TRBJ1-2; 7 bases align to TRBD1. V was clipped by 6 bases and J by 5 bases; unmatched bases: 9. The CDR3 length is 14 residues. Germline V gives CDR1 LNHDA, CDR2 SQIVND (reference sequence). This chain's CDR3 is CASRIGQAGYGYTF. The CDR3, as DNA: TGTGCCAGTAGGATTGGACAGGCGGGTTATGGCTACACCTTC. Looking up the rest from reference TRBV19 and TRBJ1-2 gives the full variable domain: DGGITQSPKYLFRKEGQNVTLSCEQNLNHDAMYWYRQDPGQGLRLIYYSQIVNDFQKGDIAEGYSVSREKKESFPLTVTSAQKNPTAFYLCASRIGQAGYGYTFGSGTRLTVV.

The gene calls are TRBV19 and TRBJ2-7; tentative D call: TRBD2 (5 bases). Germline loops: CDR1 LNHDA, CDR2 SQIVND (reference sequence). Trimming took off 5 bases at V and 2 bases at J, with 16 bases between the two ends. The CDR3 spans 15 residues. CDR3 DNA: TGTGCCAGTAGTCCTCACTTTCCGGGGACCTACGAGCAGTACTTC. Its translation is CASSPHFPGTYEQYF.

The chain recombines TRBV30 with TRBJ1-6; no reliable D call. Looked up from germline, CDR1 is GTSNPN and CDR2 is SVGIG (reference sequence). Trimming shortened V by 0 bases and J by 7 bases, and 7 bases separated the two germline ends. This CDR3 is built from 13 residues. The CDR3 DNA reads TGTGCCTGGAGTGTACCCGGGAATTCACCCCTCCACTTT. Translation gives CAWSVPGNSPLHF.

The chain recombines TRBV28 with TRBJ1-2; the D is unclear. Germline V gives CDR1 MDHEN, CDR2 SYDVKM. This CDR3 has 11 residues. Trimming cost V 2 bases and J 2 bases, with 0 bases left between them. The CDR3 loop reads CASSLNYGYTF. DNA for the CDR3: TGTGCCAGCAGTTTAAACTATGGCTACACCTTC.

The chain recombines TRBV7-9 with TRBJ2-2, with a tentative D call TRBD1 (5 bases). This CDR3 has 15 residues. V dropped 8 bases and J dropped 2 bases, with 15 bases sitting between them. Germline-derived CDR1 and CDR2 are SEHNR and FQNEAQ (reference sequence). The CDR3 loop is CASLKQGINTGELFF. In DNA, the CDR3 is TGTGCCAGCCTGAAGCAGGGTATTAACACCGGGGAGCTGTTTTTT.

This CDR3 reads CASSNGQLYGYTF. CDR3 bases: TGCGCCAGCAGCAATGGACAGCTCTATGGCTACACCTTC. This chain joins TRBV5-1 and TRBJ1-2; D is perhaps TRBD1 (6 bases). Trimming pared 4 bases from V and 4 bases from J, leaving 11 bases between. CDR3 size: 13 residues. CDR1 is SGHRS and CDR2 is YFSETQ in the germline V gene.